Described below is a single T cell receptor beta chain sequence and its context. Antigen unknown. The data were taken from a study of vaccination and CD4 T cells after COVID-19. Background on the study: Cells were stimulated with overlapping spike peptides from SARS-CoV-2, HCoV-NL63, HCoV-OC43 and HCoV-229E. Researchers treated control cultures with a CEFX pool, an HIV-1 Nef pool, or no peptide.

The CDR3 is 14 amino acids. Germline CDR1 and CDR2: DFQATT and SNEGSKA (reference sequence). With 6 bases removed from V and 4 bases from J, the gap between germline ends came to 16 bases. Cultured CD4+ T cell DNA underwent sequencing with the Oncomine TCR Beta short-read assay. MiXCR was run by TCRdb on the PCR reads, yielding one entry per CDR3 protein. The table has under 20,000 distinct CDR3 sequences, roughly 55% seen once; the top ten hold 6.5% to 7.5%. Study-wide findings and caveats: Nearly all convalescent vaccine-specific clones, 304 of 307, recognized only SARS-CoV-2 spike.

Regarding treatment: approximately 10-day PBMC culture with coronavirus spike peptide pools or control peptides (ViraFEST assay). For ViraFEST, peptide pools expanded antigen-specific T cells, after which the TCRs were sequenced. This sequence was found in a human donor who had recovered from COVID-19. The source material was CD4+ T cells from blood, cultured in vitro. V gene TRBV20-1 combines with J gene TRBJ2-1; D not certain. The CDR3 region has the DNA TGCAGTGCCCGAAGGGTAGGTTTTTACAATGAGCAGTTCTTC. It codes for CSARRVGFYNEQFF.